The rows below give T cell receptor beta chains drawn from one sample of a study of blood T cells in healthy people across ages. MiXCR was run by TCRdb on the 5' RACE reads, yielding one entry per CDR3 protein. The table shows over 1,500,000 distinct CDR3 sequences, with roughly two fifths occurring only once. Sequences were obtained from blood. These receptors came from a human donor in good health. Each CDR3 is given with its conserved first and last residue.

j_gene | len | v_gene | CDR3aa
TRBJ2-1 | 10 | TRBV2 | CASSVGEQFF
TRBJ2-5 | 15 | TRBV15 | CATSGWTGMLETQYF
TRBJ1-6 | 15 | TRBV20-1 | CSARTGVVYNSPLHF
TRBJ1-2 | 13 | TRBV29-1 | CSVEIGTDYGYTF
TRBJ2-1 | 14 | TRBV7-2 | CASSLMGDLNEQFF
TRBJ1-1 | 14 | TRBV4-3 | CASSHGGSVTEAFF
TRBJ2-3 | 12 | TRBV7-2 | CASRVSRSGQYF
TRBJ1-1 | 15 | TRBV6-2/TRBV6-3 | CASSYSRGLNTEAFF
TRBJ2-1 | 15 | TRBV7-2 | CASSLAGGGNNEQFF
TRBJ2-3 | 15 | TRBV6-5 | CASSYSSWGGDTQYF
TRBJ1-2 | 15 | TRBV11-3 | CASSAEWDMPHGYTF
TRBJ1-1 | 14 | TRBV27 | CASSLGAGGNEAFF
TRBJ2-7 | 13 | TRBV6-1 | CASSEQREYEQYF
TRBJ2-1 | 14 | TRBV10-3 | CAIRVVASMNEQFF
TRBJ2-7 | 14 | TRBV7-9 | CASSLVSPRNEQYF
TRBJ2-7 | 16 | TRBV12-3/TRBV12-4 | CASSNPNARGPYEQYF
TRBJ2-1 | 15 | TRBV9 | CASSSDSTPWDEQFF
TRBJ1-2 | 14 | TRBV3-1 | CASSQADSSYGYTF
TRBJ2-5 | 17 | TRBV4-2 | CASSQERRQEVAYERYF
TRBJ2-7 | 17 | TRBV5-1 | CASSLVSMRDYSYEQYF
TRBJ2-7 | 14 | TRBV7-9 | CASSPPDRNYEQYF
TRBJ2-6 | 17 | TRBV5-1 | CASSPPRVSSGANVLTF
TRBJ2-7 | 14 | TRBV7-2 | CASSLLPGEVEQYF
TRBJ2-1 | 17 | TRBV4-1 | CASSQGLAGDSYNEQFF
TRBJ2-1 | 15 | TRBV27 | CASSLDHISYNGQFF
TRBJ2-5 | 14 | TRBV20-1 | CSAKGQWGQETQYF
TRBJ2-5 | 12 | TRBV20-1 | CSANRLGETQYF
TRBJ2-1 | 12 | TRBV7-2 | CASTRVGAEQFF
TRBJ1-6 | 12 | TRBV6-2/TRBV6-3 | CASRFVNSPLHF
TRBJ2-1 | 15 | TRBV9 | CASSVSGGGYNEQFF
TRBJ1-1 | 14 | TRBV10-3 | CAISESWRDTEAFF
TRBJ1-1 | 15 | TRBV4-1 | CASSWRRAGNTEAFF
TRBJ1-2 | 13 | TRBV29-1 | CSVTGGENDGYTF
TRBJ2-7 | 15 | TRBV10-3 | CAISESLALTYEQYF
TRBJ2-1 | 17 | TRBV27 | CASSPTPTGWTDNEQFF
TRBJ2-7 | 12 | TRBV29-1 | CSVDPGGGQQYF
TRBJ2-7 | 14 | TRBV2 | CASSVGLPGSEQYF
TRBJ1-4 | 13 | TRBV5-5 | CASRNEGSEKLFF
TRBJ1-2 | 12 | TRBV7-2 | CASIQGVGGYTF
TRBJ2-5 | 15 | TRBV28 | CASSFTHRAQETQYF
TRBJ2-2 | 16 | TRBV18 | CASSLSGGRVAGELFF
TRBJ2-5 | 16 | TRBV7-2 | CASSSLGLAGGETQYF
TRBJ2-5 | 17 | TRBV20-1 | CSAIDRHRNRALETQYF
TRBJ1-2 | 12 | TRBV12-3/TRBV12-4 | CASTPKGYGYTF
TRBJ2-7 | 16 | TRBV5-5 | CASSLKPGQGSYEQYF